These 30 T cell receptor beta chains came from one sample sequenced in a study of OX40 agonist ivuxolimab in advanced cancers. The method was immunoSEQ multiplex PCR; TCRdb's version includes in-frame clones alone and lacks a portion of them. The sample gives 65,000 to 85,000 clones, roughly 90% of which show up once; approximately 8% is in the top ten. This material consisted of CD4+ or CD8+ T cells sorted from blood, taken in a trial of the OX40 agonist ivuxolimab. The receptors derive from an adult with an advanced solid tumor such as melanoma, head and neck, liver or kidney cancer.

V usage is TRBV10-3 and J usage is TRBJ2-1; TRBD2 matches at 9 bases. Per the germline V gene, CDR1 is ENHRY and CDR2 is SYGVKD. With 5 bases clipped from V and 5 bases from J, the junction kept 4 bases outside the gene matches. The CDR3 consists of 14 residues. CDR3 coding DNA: TGTGCCATCAGTAGGAGCGGGGGGAACAATGAGCAGTTCTTC. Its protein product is CAISRSGGNNEQFF.

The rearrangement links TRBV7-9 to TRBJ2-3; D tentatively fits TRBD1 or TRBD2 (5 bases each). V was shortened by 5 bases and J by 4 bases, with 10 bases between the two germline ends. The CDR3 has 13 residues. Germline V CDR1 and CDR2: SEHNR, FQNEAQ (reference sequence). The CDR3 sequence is CASSEQEADTQYF. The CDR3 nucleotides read TGTGCCAGCAGCGAACAGGAGGCAGATACGCAGTATTTT.

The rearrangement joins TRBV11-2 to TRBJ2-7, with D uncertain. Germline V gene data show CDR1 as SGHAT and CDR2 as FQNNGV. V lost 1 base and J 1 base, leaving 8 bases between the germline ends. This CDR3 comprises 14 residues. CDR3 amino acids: CASSLGAASYEQYF. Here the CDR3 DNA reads TGTGCCAGCAGCTTAGGGGCGGCTTCCTACGAGCAGTACTTC.

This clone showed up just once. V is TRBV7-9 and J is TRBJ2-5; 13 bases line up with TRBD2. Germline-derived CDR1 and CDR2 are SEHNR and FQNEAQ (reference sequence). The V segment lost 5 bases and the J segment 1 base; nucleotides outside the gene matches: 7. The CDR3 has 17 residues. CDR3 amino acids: CASSPSTSGGAQETQYF. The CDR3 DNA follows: TGTGCCAGCAGCCCCTCCACTAGCGGGGGGGCCCAAGAGACCCAGTACTTC.

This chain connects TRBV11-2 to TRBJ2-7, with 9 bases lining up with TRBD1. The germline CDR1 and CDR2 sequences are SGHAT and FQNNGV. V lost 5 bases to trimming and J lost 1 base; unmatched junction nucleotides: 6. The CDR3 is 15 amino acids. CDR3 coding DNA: TGTGCCAGCAGCAATACCGGGACAGGGTCCTACGAGCAGTACTTC. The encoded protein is CASSNTGTGSYEQYF.

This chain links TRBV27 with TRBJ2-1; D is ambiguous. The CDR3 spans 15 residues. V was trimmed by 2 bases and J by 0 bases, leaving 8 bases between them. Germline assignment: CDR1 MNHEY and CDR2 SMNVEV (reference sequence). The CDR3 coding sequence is TGTGCCAGCAGTTTAGGGCCGAGCTCCTACAATGAGCAGTTCTTC. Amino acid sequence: CASSLGPSSYNEQFF.

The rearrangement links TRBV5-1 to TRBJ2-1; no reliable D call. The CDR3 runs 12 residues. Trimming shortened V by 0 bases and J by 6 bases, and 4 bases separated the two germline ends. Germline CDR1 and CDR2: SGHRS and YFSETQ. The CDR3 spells CASSLAGNEQFF. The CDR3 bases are TGCGCCAGCAGCTTGGCCGGCAATGAGCAGTTCTTC.

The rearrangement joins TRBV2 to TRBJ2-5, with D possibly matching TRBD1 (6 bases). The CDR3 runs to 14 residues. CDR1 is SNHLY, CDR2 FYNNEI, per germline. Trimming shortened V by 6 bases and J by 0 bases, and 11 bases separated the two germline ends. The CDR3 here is CASSSGQYQETQYF. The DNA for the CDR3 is TGTGCCAGCAGCTCCGGACAGTACCAAGAGACCCAGTACTTC.

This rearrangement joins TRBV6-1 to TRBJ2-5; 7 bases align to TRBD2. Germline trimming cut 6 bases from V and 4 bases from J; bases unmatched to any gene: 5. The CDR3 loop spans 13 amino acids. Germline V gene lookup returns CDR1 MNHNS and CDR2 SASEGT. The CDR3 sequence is CASRIPGGETQYF. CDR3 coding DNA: TGTGCCAGCAGAATCCCGGGGGGAGAGACCCAGTACTTC.

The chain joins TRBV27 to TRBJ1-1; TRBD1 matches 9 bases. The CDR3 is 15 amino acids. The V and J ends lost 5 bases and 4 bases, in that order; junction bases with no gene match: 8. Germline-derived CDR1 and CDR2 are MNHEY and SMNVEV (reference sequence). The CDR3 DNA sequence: TGTGCCAGCAGTCCCGGGGACAGGGAAGCCACTGAAGCTTTCTTT. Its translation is CASSPGDREATEAFF.

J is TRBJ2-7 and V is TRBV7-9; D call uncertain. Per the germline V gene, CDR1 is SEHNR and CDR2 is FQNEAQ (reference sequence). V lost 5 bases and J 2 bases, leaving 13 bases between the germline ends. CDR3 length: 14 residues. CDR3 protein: CASSPVSSAYEQYF. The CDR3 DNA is TGTGCCAGCAGCCCGGTGTCCTCCGCCTACGAGCAGTACTTC.

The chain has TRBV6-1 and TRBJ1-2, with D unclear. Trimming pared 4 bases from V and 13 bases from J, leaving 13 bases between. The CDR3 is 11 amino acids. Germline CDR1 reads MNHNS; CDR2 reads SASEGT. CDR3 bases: TGTGCCAGCAGTGTGGATTGGGTCGTCACCTTC. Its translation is CASSVDWVVTF.

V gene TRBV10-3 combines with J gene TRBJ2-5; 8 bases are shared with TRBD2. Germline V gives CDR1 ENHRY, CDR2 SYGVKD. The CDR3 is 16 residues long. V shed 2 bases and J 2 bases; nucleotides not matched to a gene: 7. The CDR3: CAISERGGIQQETQYF. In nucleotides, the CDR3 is TGTGCCATCAGTGAGCGCGGGGGGATCCAACAAGAGACCCAGTACTTC.

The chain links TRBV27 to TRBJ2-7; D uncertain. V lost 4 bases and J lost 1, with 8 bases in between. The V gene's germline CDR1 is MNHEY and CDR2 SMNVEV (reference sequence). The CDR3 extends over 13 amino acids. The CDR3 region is CASSWAISYEQYF. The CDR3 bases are TGTGCCAGCAGTTGGGCTATATCCTACGAGCAGTACTTC.

In DNA form, the CDR3 reads TGTGCCAGCAGCAATGGACAGGGGGCGAGATACTATGGCTACACCTTC. It encodes CASSNGQGARYYGYTF. This sequence joins TRBV5-4 and TRBJ1-2, with 11 bases aligning to TRBD1. Germline V gene lookup returns CDR1 SGHNT and CDR2 YYREEE (reference sequence). This CDR3 region has 16 residues. V shed 4 bases and J 3 bases; nucleotides not matched to a gene: 8.

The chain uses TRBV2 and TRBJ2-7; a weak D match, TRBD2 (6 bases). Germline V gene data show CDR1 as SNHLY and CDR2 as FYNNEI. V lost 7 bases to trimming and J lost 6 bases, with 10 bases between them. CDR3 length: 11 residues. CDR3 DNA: TGTGCCAGCATCGAGGGAGGCGAGCAGTACTTC. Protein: CASIEGGEQYF.

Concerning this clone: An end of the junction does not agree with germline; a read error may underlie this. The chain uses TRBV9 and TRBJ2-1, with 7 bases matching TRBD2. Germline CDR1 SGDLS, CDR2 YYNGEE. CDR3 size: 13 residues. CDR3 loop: CASSPSGASFGIF. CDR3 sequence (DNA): TGTGCCAGCAGCCCAAGCGGGGCATCTTTCGGGATCTTC. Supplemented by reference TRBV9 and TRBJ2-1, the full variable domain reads DSGVTQTPKHLITATGQRVTLRCSPRSGDLSVYWYQQSLDQGLQFLIQYYNGEERAKGNILERFSAQQFPDLHSELNLSSLELGDSALYFCASSPSGASFGIFGPGTRLTVL.

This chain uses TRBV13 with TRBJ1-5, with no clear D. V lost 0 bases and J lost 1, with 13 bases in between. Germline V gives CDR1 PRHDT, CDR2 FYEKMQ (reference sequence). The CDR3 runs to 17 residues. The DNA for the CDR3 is TGTGCCAGCAGCTTAGGATTCGGCCTTGGGAGCAATCAGCCCCAGCATTTT. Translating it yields CASSLGFGLGSNQPQHF.

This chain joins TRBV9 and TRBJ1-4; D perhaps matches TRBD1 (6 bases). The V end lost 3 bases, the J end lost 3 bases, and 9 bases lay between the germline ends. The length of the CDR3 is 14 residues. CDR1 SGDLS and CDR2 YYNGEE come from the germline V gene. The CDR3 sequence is CASSDTGPNEKLFF. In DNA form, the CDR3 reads TGTGCCAGCAGCGATACAGGGCCTAATGAAAAACTGTTTTTT.

As DNA, the CDR3 is TGTGCCAGCAGCTTAACGTTCCGGGACAGCTCCTACGAGCAGTACTTC. It specifies CASSLTFRDSSYEQYF. The rearrangement uses TRBV5-6 and TRBJ2-7; 7 bases align to TRBD1. The junction had 8 bases not matched to a gene; V was cut back by 2 bases and J by 0 bases. Germline V CDR1 and CDR2: SGHDT, YYEEEE. The CDR3 has 16 amino acids.

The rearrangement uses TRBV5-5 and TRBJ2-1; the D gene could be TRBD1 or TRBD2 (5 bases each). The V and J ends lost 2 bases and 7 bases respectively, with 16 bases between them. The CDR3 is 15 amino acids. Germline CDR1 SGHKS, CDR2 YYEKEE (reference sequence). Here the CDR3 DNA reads TGTGCCAGCAGCTTTGGGACCATACTGGGGAATGAGCAGTTCTTC. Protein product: CASSFGTILGNEQFF.

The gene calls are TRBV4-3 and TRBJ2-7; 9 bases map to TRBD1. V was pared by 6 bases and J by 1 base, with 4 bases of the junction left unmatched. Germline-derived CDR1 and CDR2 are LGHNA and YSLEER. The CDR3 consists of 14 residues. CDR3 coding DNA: TGCGCCAGCAGTACCGGGACAGGGTCCTACGAGCAGTACTTC. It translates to CASSTGTGSYEQYF.

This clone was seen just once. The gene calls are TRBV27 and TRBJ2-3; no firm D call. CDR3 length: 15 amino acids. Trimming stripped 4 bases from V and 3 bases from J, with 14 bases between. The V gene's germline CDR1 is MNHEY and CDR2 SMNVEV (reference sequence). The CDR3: CASSSSGLVTDTQYF. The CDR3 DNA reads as TGTGCCAGCAGTTCGAGTGGTTTGGTAACAGATACGCAGTATTTT.

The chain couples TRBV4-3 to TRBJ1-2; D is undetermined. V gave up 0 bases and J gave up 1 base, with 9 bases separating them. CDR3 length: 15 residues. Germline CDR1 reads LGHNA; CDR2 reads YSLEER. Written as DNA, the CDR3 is TGCGCCAGCAGCCAAGACAAATGGATTAACTATGGCTACACCTTC. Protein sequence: CASSQDKWINYGYTF.

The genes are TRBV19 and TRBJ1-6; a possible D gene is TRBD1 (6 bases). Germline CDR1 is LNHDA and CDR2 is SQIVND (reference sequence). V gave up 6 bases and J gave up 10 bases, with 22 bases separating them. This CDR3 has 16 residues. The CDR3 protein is CASSTYEGGKGSPLHF. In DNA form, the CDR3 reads TGTGCCAGTAGCACATACGAGGGGGGGAAGGGATCACCCCTCCACTTT.

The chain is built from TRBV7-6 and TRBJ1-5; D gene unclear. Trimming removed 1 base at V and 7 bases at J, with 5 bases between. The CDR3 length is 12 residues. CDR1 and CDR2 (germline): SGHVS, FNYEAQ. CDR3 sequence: CASSLDGQPQHF. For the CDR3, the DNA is TGTGCCAGCAGCTTAGACGGACAGCCCCAGCATTTT.

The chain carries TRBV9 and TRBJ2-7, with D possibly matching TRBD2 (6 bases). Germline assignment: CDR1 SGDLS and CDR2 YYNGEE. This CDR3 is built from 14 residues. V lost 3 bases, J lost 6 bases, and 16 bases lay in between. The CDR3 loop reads CASSARDGGPEQYF. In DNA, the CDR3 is TGTGCCAGCAGCGCCCGGGACGGGGGACCCGAGCAGTACTTC.

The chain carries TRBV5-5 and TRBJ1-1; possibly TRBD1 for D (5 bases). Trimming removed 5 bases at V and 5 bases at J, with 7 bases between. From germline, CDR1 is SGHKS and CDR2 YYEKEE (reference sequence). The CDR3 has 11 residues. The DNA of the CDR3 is TGTGCCAGCAGTCAGGGAACTGAAGCTTTCTTT. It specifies CASSQGTEAFF.

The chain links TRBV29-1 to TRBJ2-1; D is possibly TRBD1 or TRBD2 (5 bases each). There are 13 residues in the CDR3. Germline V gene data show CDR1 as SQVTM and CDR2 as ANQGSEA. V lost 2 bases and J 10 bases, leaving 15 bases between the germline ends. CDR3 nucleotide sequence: TGCAGCGTTGAAAGGGACGCCGGAGTCGAGCAGTTCTTC. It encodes CSVERDAGVEQFF.

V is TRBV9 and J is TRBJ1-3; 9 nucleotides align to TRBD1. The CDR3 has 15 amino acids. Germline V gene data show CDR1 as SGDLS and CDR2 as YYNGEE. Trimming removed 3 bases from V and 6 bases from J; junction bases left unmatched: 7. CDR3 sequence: CASSGTGGGLNTIYF. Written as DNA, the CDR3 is TGTGCCAGCAGCGGAACAGGGGGCGGTTTAAACACCATATATTTT.